Below, 28 T cell receptor beta chains from the same sample are listed, as sequenced in a study of blood T cells in healthy people across ages. Primed by a sample-barcoded 5' primer and a J-beta primer mix, a second PCR proceeded for about 6 to 11 cycles. MiXCR was run by TCRdb on the 5' RACE reads, yielding one entry per CDR3 protein. Among 800,000 to 1,300,000 distinct CDR3 sequences, roughly 24% were seen once, and the ten largest hold approximately 0.7%. In addition, the sample was reused for a study of T cells of mothers and their children.

The sequencing sample was made of blood. The receptors here all came from a girl aged 2 to 9 in good health.

This clonotype was recorded once. The J gene is TRBJ2-7, the V gene TRBV6-5; D possibly corresponds to TRBD2 (5 bases). The J call may be mistaken, given a closer DNA end match to TRBJ2-1. The CDR3 covers 16 residues. Germline assignment: CDR1 MNHEY and CDR2 SVGAGI. CDR3 DNA: TGTGCCAGCAGTTTTGCTCCGGGAAACTCCTACAATGAGCAGTTCTTC. Its protein product is CASSFAPGNSYNEQFF.

The chain combines TRBV5-1 with TRBJ2-5; perhaps TRBD1 as D (5 bases). TRBJ2-7 explains the end of the DNA better; the J call may be wrong. Looked up from germline, CDR1 is SGHRS and CDR2 is YFSETQ. The CDR3 spans 14 residues. The chain's CDR3 is CASSLVSGMDEQYF. DNA of the CDR3: TGCGCCAGCAGCTTGGTTTCAGGGATGGACGAGCAGTACTTC.

Only one count was recorded for this clonotype. The CDR3 protein is CASMIAGGPITDTQYF. For the CDR3, the DNA is TGCGCCAGCATGATAGCGGGAGGCCCCATAACAGATACGCAGTATTTT. The rearrangement links TRBV10-2 to TRBJ2-3; 10 nucleotides agree with TRBD2. The CDR3 sequence is 16 residues long. The V gene's germline CDR1 is WSHSY and CDR2 SAAADI. Trimming at V came to 7 bases and at J to 3 bases, leaving 10 bases not matched to a gene.

This clonotype was seen many times. V gene TRBV7-8 combines with J gene TRBJ2-7; possibly TRBD2 for D (5 bases). V dropped 1 base and J dropped 3 bases, with 10 bases sitting between them. This CDR3 contains 14 residues. Germline CDR1 SGHVS, CDR2 FQNEAQ. CDR3 DNA sequence: TGTGCCAGCAGCTTAGGGTCGGGGTTCTACGAGCAGTACTTC. Protein product: CASSLGSGFYEQYF.

This clonotype was recorded a few times. The gene calls are TRBV12-3 or TRBV12-4 and TRBJ1-1, with a tentative D call TRBD1 (5 bases). The CDR3 totals 15 residues. The V end was cut by 4 bases, the J end by 6 bases, with 18 bases between. CDR3 protein: CASSSNQKGTSEAFF. DNA of the CDR3: TGTGCCAGCAGTTCGAATCAAAAGGGGACTTCTGAAGCTTTCTTT.

The chain links TRBV29-1 to TRBJ2-5; D ambiguous. The CDR3 sequence is 12 residues long. Germline values: CDR1 SQVTM, CDR2 ANQGSEA. Trimming took off 4 bases at V and 5 bases at J, with 11 bases between the two ends. The CDR3: CSVVAAPETQYF. CDR3 bases: TGCAGCGTTGTTGCGGCCCCCGAGACCCAGTACTTC. The full variable domain, with the rest looked up from reference TRBV29-1 and TRBJ2-5, is SAVISQKPSRDICQRGTSLTIQCQVDSQVTMMFWYRQQPGQSLTLIATANQGSEATYESGFVIDKFPISRPNLTFSTLTVSNMSPEDSSIYLCSVVAAPETQYFGPGTRLLVL.

This chain joins TRBV27 and TRBJ2-1; D is uncertain. V dropped 5 bases and J dropped 6 bases, with 14 bases sitting between them. Germline CDR1 MNHEY, CDR2 SMNVEV (reference sequence). The CDR3 contains 14 residues. CDR3 coding DNA: TGTGCCAGCAGTCCTTACCCGGCGAGCAATGAGCAGTTCTTC. Translation gives CASSPYPASNEQFF.

This clonotype came up a few times. The chain has TRBV28 and TRBJ2-7; D perhaps matches TRBD1 (6 bases). CDR1 and CDR2 from the germline V gene are MDHEN and SYDVKM. The CDR3 has 13 residues. The ends were cut back, 3 bases at V and 5 bases at J, with 11 bases in the middle. CDR3 region: CASSLRGYNEQYF. In nucleotides, the CDR3 is TGTGCCAGCAGTTTGAGGGGGTACAACGAGCAGTACTTC.

This clonotype was observed a few times. The chain uses TRBV5-1 and TRBJ2-5; D is possibly TRBD2 (5 bases). Germline CDR1 and CDR2: SGHRS and YFSETQ. V lost 2 bases and J lost 1, with 15 bases in between. The CDR3 spans 16 residues. The CDR3 spells CASSFGSRGSQETQYF. CDR3 bases: TGCGCCAGCAGCTTTGGTAGTCGGGGAAGCCAAGAGACCCAGTACTTC.

Details on this clonotype: Just one base apart from a much larger clone, this may be a read error. The genes are TRBV11-2 and TRBJ2-1, with TRBD2 identical over 9 bases. Germline CDR1 and CDR2: SGHAT and FQNNGV. The CDR3 extends over 15 amino acids. The CDR3 protein is CASSSLTSGSNGQFF. CDR3 coding DNA: TGTGCCAGCAGCTCTCTGACTAGCGGCTCCAATGGGCAGTTCTTC.

The chain recombines TRBV15 with TRBJ2-4; 7 nucleotides align to TRBD1. CDR3 length equals 15 residues. After removal of 5 bases from V and 8 bases from J, the junction contained 12 bases not matched to a gene. CDR1 and CDR2 from the germline V gene are LNHNV and YYDKDF (reference sequence). CDR3 bases: TGTGCCACCAGCCAAACACAGGGGATTGGGGACATTCAGTACTTC. Its translation: CATSQTQGIGDIQYF.

The V and J genes are TRBV29-1 and TRBJ1-1, with 8 bases matching TRBD1. The CDR3 sequence is 14 residues long. CDR1 is SQVTM, CDR2 ANQGSEA, per germline. The junction had 5 bases not matched to a gene; V was cut back by 1 base and J by 4 bases. The DNA of the CDR3 is TGCAGCGTTGAAGGCGGACAGGGCAGCACTGAAGCTTTCTTT. This sequence encodes CSVEGGQGSTEAFF.

The chain employs TRBV21-1 and TRBJ2-4; the table's TRBD1 call for D was not verified on the DNA. TRBV21-1 constitutes a pseudogene. The CDR3 totals 18 residues. CDR3 sequence: CASSKASGTDLAKNIQYF. Here the CDR3 DNA reads TGTGCCAGCAGCAAAGCGTCCGGGACAGACCTAGCCAAAAACATTCAGTACTTC.

The rearrangement uses TRBV7-3 and TRBJ2-6; 7 bases are shared with TRBD1. CDR1 and CDR2 from the germline V gene are SGHTA and FQGTGA. This CDR3 comprises 15 residues. With V trimmed by 6 bases and J by 2 bases, 4 bases remained unmatched. CDR3 nucleotide sequence: TGTGCCAGCAGTCGACAGGGTACTGGGGCCAACGTCCTGACTTTC. Translated, it gives CASSRQGTGANVLTF.

The chain employs TRBV20-1 and TRBJ2-2; D not resolved. The CDR3 has 11 residues. Trimming cost V 3 bases and J 7 bases, with 6 bases left between them. Per germline, CDR1 DFQATT and CDR2 SNEGSKA (reference sequence). The CDR3 loop is CSASQSGELFF. For the CDR3, the DNA is TGCAGTGCTAGTCAGAGCGGGGAGCTGTTTTTT.

The chain's CDR3 is CASSYHSIGGTQYF. In DNA, the CDR3 is TGTGCCAGCAGTTACCATTCAATCGGAGGGACCCAGTACTTC. The chain joins TRBV6-5 to TRBJ2-5, with D possibly TRBD2 on 5 matching bases. The germline V gene encodes CDR1 MNHEY and CDR2 SVGAGI. This CDR3 has 14 amino acids. V was cut by 2 bases and J by 7 bases, with 14 bases left in between.

This rearrangement joins TRBV20-1 to TRBJ2-7; 9 bases are shared with TRBD1. With 3 bases clipped from V and 4 bases from J, the junction kept 4 bases outside the gene matches. Looked up from germline, CDR1 is DFQATT and CDR2 is SNEGSKA (reference sequence). CDR3 size: 13 residues. The CDR3 spells CSASRQGVYEQYF. Here the CDR3 DNA reads TGCAGTGCTAGTCGACAGGGGGTATACGAGCAGTACTTC.

The gene calls are TRBV9 and TRBJ2-5; possible D gene TRBD2, 6 bases. CDR3 size: 15 residues. The germline V gene encodes CDR1 SGDLS and CDR2 YYNGEE. V lost 0 bases and J 4 bases, leaving 13 bases between the germline ends. The CDR3 DNA reads as TGTGCCAGCAGCGTAGACGCGGGATACGGAGAGACCCAGTACTTC. The encoded protein is CASSVDAGYGETQYF.

Only a few counts were recorded for this clonotype. J is TRBJ2-7 and V is TRBV20-1; TRBD1 matches at 11 bases. The CDR3 extends over 14 amino acids. Germline-derived CDR1 and CDR2 are DFQATT and SNEGSKA (reference sequence). Losses at the gene ends were 4 bases for V and 2 bases for J; bases not matched to a gene: 4. The chain's CDR3 is CSATDRGRAYEQYF. The CDR3 bases are TGCAGTGCTACGGACAGGGGGCGTGCCTACGAGCAGTACTTC.

The chain is built from TRBV27 and TRBJ2-7, with 13 nucleotides matching TRBD2. V lost 5 bases, J lost 1 base, and 11 bases stayed unmatched. Germline-derived CDR1 and CDR2 are MNHEY and SMNVEV (reference sequence). This CDR3 contains 18 residues. The CDR3 sequence: CASSPGLAGSKWSYEQYF. The CDR3 bases are TGTGCCAGCAGTCCGGGACTAGCGGGATCAAAATGGTCCTACGAGCAGTACTTC.

This chain joins TRBV3-1 and TRBJ2-5; D not resolved. Germline CDR1 LGHDT, CDR2 YNNKEL (reference sequence). Trimming left V 0 bases short and J 0 bases short, with 5 bases between. The CDR3 is made up of 14 amino acids. CDR3 in amino acids: CASSQEYNQETQYF. The CDR3, as DNA: TGTGCCAGCAGCCAAGAGTACAACCAAGAGACCCAGTACTTC.

This clonotype has only a few counts. V is TRBV12-3 or TRBV12-4 and J is TRBJ1-2; D is uncertain. With 4 bases removed from V and 0 bases from J, the gap between germline ends came to 18 bases. This CDR3 is 17 amino acids long. CDR3 coding DNA: TGTGCCAGCAGTTCAGCTTCAGACGAGAATGCTAACTATGGCTACACCTTC. It codes for CASSSASDENANYGYTF.

The chain employs TRBV29-1 and TRBJ2-5; the D gene is possibly TRBD2 (6 bases). The end of the DNA is better explained by TRBJ2-7, so the J call may be wrong. This CDR3 is 13 amino acids long. CDR1 and CDR2 from the germline V gene are SQVTM and ANQGSEA. CDR3 residues: CSVESEGMYEQYF. The CDR3 DNA reads as TGCAGCGTTGAGTCGGAGGGGATGTACGAGCAGTACTTC.

There are a few counts of this clonotype. The chain combines TRBV7-2 with TRBJ2-1, with 7 bases fitting TRBD1. Trimming removed 5 bases from V and 6 bases from J; junction bases left unmatched: 7. The CDR3 sequence is 14 residues long. Germline V gene sequence: CDR1 SGHTA, CDR2 FQGNSA. CDR3 sequence (DNA): TGTGCCAGCAGCCCCTGGGACAGAACCAATGAGCAGTTCTTC. Translated: CASSPWDRTNEQFF. Using reference TRBV7-2 and TRBJ2-1 for the parts outside the CDR3, the full variable domain is GAGVSQSPSNKVTEKGKDVELRCDPISGHTALYWYRQSLGQGLEFLIYFQGNSAPDKSGLPSDRFSAERTGGSVSTLTIQRTQQEDSAVYLCASSPWDRTNEQFFGPGTRLTVL.

A few counts support this clonotype. This chain connects TRBV5-1 to TRBJ2-7; D is possibly TRBD1 (6 bases). The CDR3 contains 16 residues. CDR1 and CDR2 (germline): SGHRS, YFSETQ. The germline V and J ends were trimmed by 0 bases and 7 bases, with 20 bases remaining between them. Here the CDR3 reads CASSLVVGGALGEQYF. Written as DNA, the CDR3 is TGCGCCAGCAGCTTGGTGGTTGGGGGCGCCTTGGGGGAGCAGTACTTC.

This clonotype was seen more than once but under ten times. The chain couples TRBV28 to TRBJ2-5; TRBD1 matches at 10 bases. V lost 8 bases and J lost 5; bases outside the gene matches: 11. Germline CDR1 reads MDHEN; CDR2 reads SYDVKM. CDR3 length: 15 residues. Written as DNA, the CDR3 is TGTGCCAGCCTCACCCCGGGACAGGGGTGGGAGACCCAGTACTTC. Its translation is CASLTPGQGWETQYF. Based on the CDR3 plus reference TRBV28 and TRBJ2-5, the full variable domain is DVKVTQSSRYLVKRTGEKVFLECVQDMDHENMFWYRQDPGLGLRLIYFSYDVKMKEKGDIPEGYSVSREKKERFSLILESASTNQTSMYLCASLTPGQGWETQYFGPGTRLLVL.

The chain uses TRBV12-3 or TRBV12-4 and TRBJ2-5; the match to TRBD2 covers 10 bases. The end of the DNA is better explained by TRBJ2-7, so the J call may be wrong. The CDR3 sequence is 18 residues long. The CDR3: CASSLAILGLAVSYEQYF. The CDR3 DNA reads as TGTGCCAGCAGTTTAGCTATACTAGGACTAGCGGTATCCTACGAGCAGTACTTC.

In its sample, this clonotype was seen a few times. This rearrangement joins TRBV13 to TRBJ2-5, with D maybe TRBD2 (6 bases). CDR1 is PRHDT and CDR2 is FYEKMQ in the germline V gene (reference sequence). V lost 5 bases and J lost 5, with 18 bases in between. The CDR3 covers 15 residues. In DNA form, the CDR3 reads TGTGCCAGCAGCGGAGGGTTGAGGGGCGTTGAGACCCAGTACTTC. Protein sequence: CASSGGLRGVETQYF.